Shown below are 10 T cell receptor beta chains from a single sample sequenced in a study of cytomegalovirus exposure and HLA in healthy donors. The PCR was carried out with 60 Vbeta primers and 13 Jbeta primers. Clones were sequenced by immunoSEQ multiplex PCR, and TCRdb holds only the in-frame ones, with some missing. Among 100,000 to 150,000 clones, roughly 78% were seen once, and the ten largest hold about 9.2%. The sequenced material came from PBMCs. The receptors originated from a man younger than 45 in good health and CMV-seropositive.

This clone occurred a few times. The CDR3 nucleotides are TGTGCCAGCAGTGAAGCATACACCGGGGAGCTGTTTTTT. This gives the protein CASSEAYTGELFF. The chain combines TRBV6-5 with TRBJ2-2; D is ambiguous. The germline V gene encodes CDR1 MNHEY and CDR2 SVGAGI. This CDR3 region has 13 residues. Trimming pared 5 bases from V and 3 bases from J, leaving 7 bases between.

This clone occurred once. The chain combines TRBV5-1 with TRBJ2-7; 8 nucleotides match TRBD2. Germline V gives CDR1 SGHRS, CDR2 YFSETQ. V trimming: 5 bases; J trimming: 5 bases; junction bases outside the gene matches: 15. The CDR3 extends over 16 amino acids. In nucleotides, the CDR3 is TGCGCCAGCAGTCGATTCCTTAGGCGGGGGGATGACGAGCAGTACTTC. This encodes CASSRFLRRGDDEQYF.

J is TRBJ2-3 and V is TRBV7-6; 10 bases match TRBD2. The germline V gene has CDR1 SGHVS and CDR2 FNYEAQ. The CDR3 has 18 residues. After removal of 3 bases from V and 3 bases from J, the junction contained 12 bases not matched to a gene. The CDR3 spells CASSLGPGTSVETDTQYF. The DNA for the CDR3 is TGTGCCAGCAGCTTGGGTCCCGGGACTAGCGTGGAGACAGATACGCAGTATTTT.

V gene TRBV5-4 combines with J gene TRBJ2-7; the match to TRBD1 covers 8 bases. CDR3 size: 13 residues. Germline-derived CDR1 and CDR2 are SGHNT and YYREEE (reference sequence). V shed 3 bases and J 6 bases; nucleotides not matched to a gene: 5. CDR3 residues: CASSSGGAGEQYF. DNA of the CDR3: TGTGCCAGCAGCTCAGGGGGCGCGGGCGAGCAGTACTTC.

This rearrangement joins TRBV30 to TRBJ1-2, with D uncertain. CDR3 length: 11 amino acids. The V and J ends lost 2 bases and 8 bases respectively, with 9 bases between them. Germline V gene sequence: CDR1 GTSNPN, CDR2 SVGIG (reference sequence). CDR3 DNA sequence: TGTGCCTGGAGTCAAGAGGGAGGCTACACCTTC. This codes for CAWSQEGGYTF.

The gene calls are TRBV4-1 and TRBJ1-1; D might be TRBD1 (6 bases). Germline assignment: CDR1 MGHRA and CDR2 YSYEKL. Trimming left V 6 bases short and J 5 bases short, with 22 bases between. This CDR3 has 16 amino acids. As DNA, the CDR3 is TGCGCCAGCAGGATTTCGAATACAGGGTTGGGAACTGAAGCTTTCTTT. Encoded protein: CASRISNTGLGTEAFF.

The chain carries TRBV6-5 and TRBJ2-5; TRBD1 matches 9 bases. Germline loops: CDR1 MNHEY, CDR2 SVGAGI. The CDR3 consists of 16 residues. With 2 bases clipped from V and 5 bases from J, the junction kept 9 bases outside the gene matches. CDR3 residues: CASSYTPGQGGETQYF. The CDR3 region has the DNA TGTGCCAGCAGTTACACACCGGGACAGGGCGGGGAGACCCAGTACTTC.

This chain links TRBV9 with TRBJ1-2; unclear D gene. Germline values: CDR1 SGDLS, CDR2 YYNGEE. CDR3 length equals 14 residues. V gave up 4 bases and J gave up 2 bases, with 12 bases separating them. In DNA form, the CDR3 reads TGTGCCAGCAGCTCGTTGGGAGTCAACTATGGCTACACCTTC. Residues: CASSSLGVNYGYTF.

The chain joins TRBV10-2 to TRBJ2-5; possible D gene TRBD1, 6 bases. Gene TRBJ2-7 matches the end of the DNA better, so the J call may be wrong. In germline, CDR1 is WSHSY, CDR2 SAAADI. The CDR3 runs to 17 residues. The CDR3 region has the DNA TGCGCCAGCAGTGACTTGACAGGTCCCGCATTAAGTTACGAGCAGTACTTC. The encoded protein is CASSDLTGPALSYEQYF.

This clone has just one count. The chain uses TRBV11-3 and TRBJ2-5, with D possibly TRBD1 on 5 matching bases. CDR1 SGHNT and CDR2 YENEEA come from the germline V gene. V was shortened by 1 base and J by 1 base, with 10 bases between the two germline ends. CDR3 size: 15 residues. CDR3 in amino acids: CASSLGVGAQETQYF. In DNA, the CDR3 is TGTGCCAGCAGCTTAGGTGTTGGGGCCCAAGAGACCCAGTACTTC.